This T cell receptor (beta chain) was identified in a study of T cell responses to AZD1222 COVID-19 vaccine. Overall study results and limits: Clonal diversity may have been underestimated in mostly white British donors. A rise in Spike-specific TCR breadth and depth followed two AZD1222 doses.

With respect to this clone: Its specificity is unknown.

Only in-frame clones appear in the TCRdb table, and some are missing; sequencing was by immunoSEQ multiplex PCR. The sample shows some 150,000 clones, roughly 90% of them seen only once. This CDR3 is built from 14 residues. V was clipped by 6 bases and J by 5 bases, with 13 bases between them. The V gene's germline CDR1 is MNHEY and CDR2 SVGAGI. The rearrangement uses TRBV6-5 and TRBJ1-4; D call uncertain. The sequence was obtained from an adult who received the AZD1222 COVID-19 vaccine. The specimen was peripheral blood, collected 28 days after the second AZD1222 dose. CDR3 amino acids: CASRNMGRNEKLFF. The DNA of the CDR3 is TGTGCCAGCAGGAACATGGGGAGGAATGAAAAACTGTTTTTT.